This TCR beta chain originates from a study of response to subunit inactivated influenza vaccine. Trimming stripped 4 bases from V and 0 bases from J, with 11 bases between. The CDR3 has 15 amino acids. CDR1 is SNHLY and CDR2 is FYNNEI in the germline V gene. One entry per CDR3 protein, called by TCRdb with MiXCR from the RT-PCR reads. This sample carries roughly 170,000 distinct CDR3 sequences, nearly 9.5% of them seen once, and the ten largest clones take approximately 10%. The sample was non-naive T cells sorted from PBMCs, taken on the day of vaccination. The chain employs TRBV2 and TRBJ2-3, with TRBD2 as a possible D gene (6 bases). The clonotype was recovered from a man between 45 and 60 years old who received an inactivated influenza vaccine. CDR3 sequence: CASSVDYPSTDTQYF. CDR3 nucleotide sequence: TGTGCCAGCAGTGTGGACTACCCTAGCACAGATACGCAGTATTTT.